Listed here is a single T cell receptor (beta chain). The ends were cut back, 5 bases at V and 7 bases at J, with 23 bases in the middle. CDR3 length: 17 residues. CDR1 is MDHEN and CDR2 is SYDVKM in the germline V gene. These data belong to a study of T cells in Graves' hyperthyroidism and ophthalmopathy. TCR beta CDR3 regions were amplified from RNA transcripts. HTBI primers were employed in a first-round RT-PCR of the TCR CDR3. TCRdb used MiXCR to reprocess the multiplex PCR reads, holding one entry per CDR3 protein. The sample has fewer than 400,000 distinct CDR3 sequences, over 15% seen once. Disease duration under 2 months; hyperthyroidism patients were aged 18 to 65.

The sample taken for sequencing was blood. This chain connects TRBV28 to TRBJ1-4, with D possibly TRBD1 on 5 matching bases. The clonotype comes from a young man with Graves' hyperthyroidism. CDR3: CASSPTAMTALGEKLFF. CDR3 in DNA: TGTGCCAGCAGTCCCACGGCCATGACAGCTTTAGGTGAAAAACTGTTTTTT.